The 11 T cell receptor beta chains reported below all come from one sample, sequenced in a study of T cell repertoires in cytomegalovirus infection. TCRdb used MiXCR to reprocess the reads, holding one entry per CDR3 protein. This sample has 200,000 to 300,000 distinct CDR3 sequences, with 6% to 8% found just once. The sample consisted of PBMCs. Receptors were obtained from a human donor in good health (CMV status not recorded). Some clones in this sample may be carry-over from other donors' samples.

There are many counts of this clonotype. V gene TRBV28 combines with J gene TRBJ1-1; 8 bases fit TRBD1. The J segment lost 4 bases and the V segment lost 5 bases, leaving 9 bases of the junction unmatched. The CDR3 covers 15 residues. In germline, CDR1 is MDHEN, CDR2 SYDVKM. The CDR3 nucleotides are TGTGCCAGCAGTCCCCGGGACAGGTTGGTCACTGAAGCTTTCTTT. Its translation: CASSPRDRLVTEAFF.

This clonotype came up many times. This chain joins TRBV5-1 and TRBJ2-1; TRBD1 is a possible D gene (6 bases). Germline V lookup: CDR1 SGHRS, CDR2 YFSETQ. CDR3 length: 15 residues. The V end lost 4 bases, the J end lost 7 bases, and 18 bases lay between the germline ends. As DNA, the CDR3 is TGCGCCAGCAGCCTTCGAGACAGGTTAAGGAATGAGCAGTTCTTC. The encoded protein is CASSLRDRLRNEQFF.

Comments on this clonotype: Given a much more abundant clone one base away, this may be a read error. The CDR3 DNA sequence: TGCGCCAGCAGCTTGGAGGGCAGCCACGATCAGTACTTC. Its translation is CASSLEGSHDQYF. The chain carries TRBV5-1 and TRBJ2-7; D unresolved. Germline V gene data show CDR1 as SGHRS and CDR2 as YFSETQ. The CDR3 is made up of 13 amino acids.

This clonotype occurred many times. The chain joins TRBV4-1 to TRBJ2-5, with TRBD2 matching over 10 bases. This CDR3 has 16 residues. The V and J ends lost 3 bases and 4 bases, in that order; junction bases with no gene match: 8. Germline CDR1 MGHRA, CDR2 YSYEKL. Here the CDR3 DNA reads TGCGCCAGCAGCCACCAACCACTAGCGGGGCGAGAGACCCAGTACTTC. Translating it yields CASSHQPLAGRETQYF.

This clonotype was found many times. The V and J genes are TRBV7-2 and TRBJ1-1; D possibly corresponds to TRBD1 (6 bases). V lost 4 bases, J lost 6 bases, and 12 bases lay in between. Germline V gene sequence: CDR1 SGHTA, CDR2 FQGNSA. This CDR3 contains 13 residues. CDR3 amino acids: CASSSQQGSEAFF. The DNA of the CDR3 is TGTGCCAGCAGCTCCCAACAGGGCTCTGAAGCTTTCTTT.

In this sample, this clonotype turned up many times. The J gene is TRBJ1-3, the V gene TRBV28; D is perhaps TRBD1 (6 bases). Germline values: CDR1 MDHEN, CDR2 SYDVKM. CDR3 size: 16 residues. Trimming took 6 bases from V and 0 from J, leaving 15 bases between them. This CDR3 is CASRLGGIISGNTIYF. The CDR3 region has the DNA TGTGCCAGCAGACTGGGGGGCATCATCTCTGGAAACACCATATATTTT.

This clonotype was counted many times. V and J are TRBV12-3 or TRBV12-4 and TRBJ1-5, with D hard to call. The CDR3 is 13 residues long. V was shortened by 3 bases and J by 7 bases, with 10 bases between the two germline ends. CDR3 sequence reads: CASSFNPGQPQHF. The CDR3 nucleotides are TGTGCCAGCAGTTTCAACCCGGGGCAGCCCCAGCATTTT.

This clonotype occurred many times. The chain recombines TRBV29-1 with TRBJ1-1; D is undetermined. CDR1 is SQVTM and CDR2 is ANQGSEA in the germline V gene. CDR3 size: 13 residues. Trimming took off 8 bases at V and 4 bases at J, with 17 bases between the two ends. The CDR3 region is CSPLRDLGTEAFF. Written as DNA, the CDR3 is TGCAGCCCTTTGCGGGATTTGGGCACTGAAGCTTTCTTT.

The sample holds many counts of this clonotype. The rearrangement uses TRBV6-1 and TRBJ2-5; D uncertain. CDR3 length: 13 residues. Per the germline V gene, CDR1 is MNHNS and CDR2 is SASEGT. The germline V and J ends were trimmed by 6 bases and 4 bases, with 12 bases remaining between them. CDR3 amino acids: CASRVRRAETQYF. Here the CDR3 DNA reads TGTGCCAGCAGAGTTCGAAGAGCAGAGACCCAGTACTTC.

Here the CDR3 reads CAWSVLGPDTEAFF. The CDR3 DNA reads TGTGCCTGGAGTGTACTAGGGCCAGATACTGAAGCTTTCTTT. The chain is built from TRBV30 and TRBJ1-1; D unresolved. Trimming left V 0 bases short and J 5 bases short, with 13 bases between. The CDR3 has 14 residues. Germline values: CDR1 GTSNPN, CDR2 SVGIG (reference sequence).

The chain employs TRBV19 and TRBJ2-6; D is unresolved. Germline CDR1 reads LNHDA; CDR2 reads SQIVND (reference sequence). This CDR3 comprises 11 residues. V was clipped by 7 bases and J by 9 bases, with 7 bases between them. CDR3 loop: CASILGNVLTF. In nucleotides, the CDR3 is TGTGCCAGTATATTAGGCAACGTCCTGACTTTC.